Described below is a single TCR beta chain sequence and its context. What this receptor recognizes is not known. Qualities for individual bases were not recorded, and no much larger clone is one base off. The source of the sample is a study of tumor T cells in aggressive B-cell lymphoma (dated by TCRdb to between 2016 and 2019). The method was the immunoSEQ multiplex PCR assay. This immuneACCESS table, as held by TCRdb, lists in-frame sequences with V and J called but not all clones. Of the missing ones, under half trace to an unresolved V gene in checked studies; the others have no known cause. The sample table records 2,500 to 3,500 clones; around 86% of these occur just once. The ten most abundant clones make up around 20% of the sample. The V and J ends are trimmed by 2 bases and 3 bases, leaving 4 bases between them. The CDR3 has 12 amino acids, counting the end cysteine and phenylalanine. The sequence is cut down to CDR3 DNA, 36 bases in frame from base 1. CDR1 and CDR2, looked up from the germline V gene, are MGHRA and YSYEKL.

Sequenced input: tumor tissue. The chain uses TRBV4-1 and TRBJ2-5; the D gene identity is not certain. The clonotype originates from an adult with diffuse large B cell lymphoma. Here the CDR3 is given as CASSQFEETQYF. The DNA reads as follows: TGCGCCAGCAGCCAATTCGAAGAGACCCAGTACTTC.